Below are 25 T cell receptor beta chains sequenced from a single sample in a study of T cell responses to AZD1222 COVID-19 vaccine. Generated by immunoSEQ multiplex PCR, the TCRdb table keeps only in-frame clones and is missing some. The sample lists 140,000 or so clones; roughly 86% were seen once. Source: peripheral blood, taken 28 days after the second dose of the MenACWY control vaccine. These receptors were collected from an adult who received the MenACWY meningococcal vaccine as a control.

V usage is TRBV4-1 and J usage is TRBJ2-3; 7 bases are shared with TRBD1. The germline CDR1 and CDR2 sequences are MGHRA and YSYEKL. V trimming: 4 bases; J trimming: 0 bases; junction bases outside the gene matches: 4. The length of the CDR3 is 15 residues. As DNA, the CDR3 is TGCGCCAGCAGCCTCCGACAGGGTAGCACAGATACGCAGTATTTT. Amino acids: CASSLRQGSTDTQYF.

This chain uses TRBV5-1 with TRBJ2-2, with D perhaps matching TRBD1 (5 bases). The V and J ends lost 0 bases and 3 bases respectively, with 9 bases between them. The CDR3 has 15 amino acids. Germline assignment: CDR1 SGHRS and CDR2 YFSETQ. CDR3: CASSLVSGHTGELFF. CDR3 bases: TGCGCCAGCAGCTTGGTATCAGGGCACACCGGGGAGCTGTTTTTT.

The chain combines TRBV20-1 with TRBJ2-5; D unresolved. Germline V gives CDR1 DFQATT, CDR2 SNEGSKA (reference sequence). V was trimmed by 5 bases and J by 4 bases, leaving 8 bases between them. There are 11 residues in the CDR3. The CDR3, as DNA: TGCAGTGCTCCCCGCGGAGAGACCCAGTACTTC. Translating it yields CSAPRGETQYF.

The chain combines TRBV19 with TRBJ2-3; TRBD2 agrees at 13 bases. This CDR3 has 15 residues. Trimming at V came to 0 bases and at J to 10 bases, leaving 4 bases not matched to a gene. CDR1 and CDR2 (germline): LNHDA, SQIVND (reference sequence). CDR3 DNA: TGTGCCAGTAGTATAGATGGGACTAGCGGGATAGCGCAGTATTTT. Translated: CASSIDGTSGIAQYF. Filled out from reference TRBV19 and TRBJ2-3, the complete variable domain reads DGGITQSPKYLFRKEGQNVTLSCEQNLNHDAMYWYRQDPGQGLRLIYYSQIVNDFQKGDIAEGYSVSREKKESFPLTVTSAQKNPTAFYLCASSIDGTSGIAQYFGPGTRLTVL.

The chain joins TRBV5-1 to TRBJ1-4; D gene ambiguous. The germline V gene has CDR1 SGHRS and CDR2 YFSETQ. The germline V and J ends were trimmed by 4 bases and 8 bases, with 18 bases remaining between them. The CDR3 loop spans 15 amino acids. CDR3 nucleotide sequence: TGCGCCAGCAGCCCCGGACTAACCGGGAGGGAAAAACTGTTTTTT. Its translation is CASSPGLTGREKLFF. Drawing the rest from reference TRBV5-1 and TRBJ1-4, the complete variable domain is KAGVTQTPRYLIKTRGQQVTLSCSPISGHRSVSWYQQTPGQGLQFLFEYFSETQRNKGNFPGRFSGRQFSNSRSEMNVSTLELGDSALYLCASSPGLTGREKLFFGSGTQLSVL.

This clone came up a few times. The J gene is TRBJ1-1, the V gene TRBV5-1; TRBD1 matches at 9 bases. This CDR3 spans 14 amino acids. The V and J ends lost 5 bases and 5 bases, in that order; junction bases with no gene match: 7. CDR1 is SGHRS and CDR2 is YFSETQ in the germline V gene. In DNA form, the CDR3 reads TGCGCCAGCAGACAACAGGGGGCGCTTACTGAAGCTTTCTTT. Its protein is CASRQQGALTEAFF.

The rearrangement links TRBV2 to TRBJ1-2; D unclear. In germline, CDR1 is SNHLY, CDR2 FYNNEI. V lost 6 bases and J 4 bases, leaving 12 bases between the germline ends. The length of the CDR3 is 13 residues. The CDR3 spells CASRYQSSYGYTF. CDR3 nucleotide sequence: TGTGCCAGCAGGTATCAGAGTAGCTATGGCTACACCTTC.

The J gene is TRBJ1-1, the V gene TRBV6-6; the D gene is possibly TRBD1 (5 bases). Per germline, CDR1 MNHNY and CDR2 SVGAGI (reference sequence). V was shortened by 4 bases and J by 7 bases, with 13 bases between the two germline ends. The CDR3 is made up of 13 amino acids. The CDR3 is CASSFSGDFEAFF. The CDR3 DNA sequence: TGTGCCAGCAGTTTCAGCGGGGACTTTGAAGCTTTCTTT.

V gene TRBV30 combines with J gene TRBJ2-7; possibly TRBD1 for D (6 bases). This CDR3 spans 12 amino acids. The germline CDR1 and CDR2 sequences are GTSNPN and SVGIG (reference sequence). Trimming took off 5 bases at V and 3 bases at J, with 11 bases between the two ends. CDR3 in amino acids: CAWGQSHYEQYF. The CDR3 DNA reads as TGTGCCTGGGGACAGAGCCACTACGAGCAGTACTTC.

The chain links TRBV28 to TRBJ2-1, with TRBD1 as a possible D gene (5 bases). The germline V and J ends were trimmed by 6 bases and 2 bases, with 11 bases remaining between them. The CDR3 is made up of 14 amino acids. Looked up from germline, CDR1 is MDHEN and CDR2 is SYDVKM. CDR3 sequence: CASRTRAPYNEQFF. The DNA for the CDR3 is TGTGCCAGCAGAACCAGGGCGCCCTACAATGAGCAGTTCTTC.

The chain combines TRBV25-1 with TRBJ1-2; tentative D call: TRBD1 (6 bases). V lost 4 bases and J 8 bases, leaving 11 bases between the germline ends. The germline gives CDR1 MGHDK, CDR2 SYGVNS. The CDR3 runs to 12 residues. In nucleotides, the CDR3 is TGTGCCAGCAGTGGATACAGGGTCGGCTACACCTTC. Its protein is CASSGYRVGYTF.

The V call is TRBV4-1, the J call TRBJ2-1; 7 nucleotides align to TRBD1. The CDR3 consists of 17 residues. Trimming cost V 1 base and J 5 bases; bases outside gene matches: 11. Germline values: CDR1 MGHRA, CDR2 YSYEKL. The CDR3 sequence: CASSQVFVGTENNEQFF. The DNA for the CDR3 is TGCGCCAGCAGCCAAGTGTTCGTGGGGACAGAGAACAATGAGCAGTTCTTC.

This clone was seen only once. The chain recombines TRBV7-3 with TRBJ1-1; possible D gene TRBD1, 5 bases. Trimming removed 5 bases from V and 6 bases from J, with 16 bases in between. The CDR3 spans 14 residues. Per the germline V gene, CDR1 is SGHTA and CDR2 is FQGTGA. Written as DNA, the CDR3 is TGTGCCAGCAGCCTGACAAGGGGTTCCCCTGAAGCTTTCTTT. Protein product: CASSLTRGSPEAFF.

In the case of this clone: Germline is not matched at one junction end, which may reflect a read error. CDR3 coding DNA: TGTGCCAGCAGTTACCCTACCGGGCCAAAATTC. This encodes CASSYPTGPKF. The chain has TRBV6-2 or TRBV6-3 and TRBJ2-4; D unclear. The CDR3 contains 11 residues. CDR1 and CDR2 from the germline V gene are MNHEY and SVGEGT.

The rearrangement uses TRBV14 and TRBJ2-7; 7 bases are shared with TRBD1. This CDR3 comprises 13 residues. The V gene end was trimmed by 7 bases and the J gene end by 5 bases; junction bases not matched to a gene: 8. CDR1 is SGHDN and CDR2 is FVKESK in the germline V gene. The CDR3 loop is CASKDRSFHEQYF. The DNA for the CDR3 is TGTGCCAGCAAGGACAGGTCCTTCCACGAGCAGTACTTC.

J is TRBJ1-3 and V is TRBV6-5; maybe TRBD1 (6 bases). V was shortened by 6 bases and J by 2 bases, with 14 bases between the two germline ends. Germline lookup yields CDR1 MNHEY and CDR2 SVGAGI. This CDR3 is built from 15 residues. The CDR3 region has the DNA TGTGCCAGCAGGACGAACACAGGGACTGGAAACACCATATATTTT. Translated: CASRTNTGTGNTIYF.

DNA of the CDR3: TGTGCCACCAGGGACGCATACGAGCAGTACTTC. It specifies CATRDAYEQYF. This chain joins TRBV19 and TRBJ2-7; possibly TRBD1 or TRBD2 for D (5 bases each). Germline loops: CDR1 LNHDA, CDR2 SQIVND (reference sequence). There are 11 residues in the CDR3. V lost 10 bases and J lost 4, with 11 bases in between.

The gene calls are TRBV27 and TRBJ2-7, with a possible D match to TRBD2 (6 bases). Trimming shortened V by 5 bases and J by 1 base, and 12 bases separated the two germline ends. The CDR3 consists of 14 residues. From germline, CDR1 is MNHEY and CDR2 SMNVEV (reference sequence). Written as DNA, the CDR3 is TGTGCCAGCAGTATACTAGCAGGGTCCTACGAGCAGTACTTC. Translated, it gives CASSILAGSYEQYF.

This chain connects TRBV2 to TRBJ1-5; D not certain. Trimming took off 6 bases at V and 5 bases at J, with 11 bases between the two ends. There are 13 residues in the CDR3. Germline V CDR1 and CDR2: SNHLY, FYNNEI. The DNA of the CDR3 is TGTGCCAGCAGGGGGTGGGGAGATCAGCCCCAGCATTTT. Its translation is CASRGWGDQPQHF. Full variable domain (missing parts from reference TRBV2 and TRBJ1-5): EPEVTQTPSHQVTQMGQEVILRCVPISNHLYFYWYRQILGQKVEFLVSFYNNEISEKSEIFDDQFSVERPDGSNFTLKIRSTKLEDSAMYFCASRGWGDQPQHFGDGTRLSIL.

The chain has TRBV27 and TRBJ2-7, with unresolved D. Deletions cut 4 bases from V and 4 bases from J, with 11 bases between. Germline V CDR1 and CDR2: MNHEY, SMNVEV (reference sequence). The CDR3 runs 13 residues. CDR3 nucleotide sequence: TGTGCCAGCAGTTCAAACAATCTTTACGAGCAGTACTTC. Its protein product is CASSSNNLYEQYF.

The CDR3 nucleotides are TGTGCCATCAGTGATCAGAGACTAGCGGGGTCTACCGGGGAGCTGTTTTTT. This translates into CAISDQRLAGSTGELFF. The genes are TRBV10-3 and TRBJ2-2; 11 nucleotides line up with TRBD2. CDR3 length equals 17 residues. The V and J ends lost 3 bases and 5 bases, in that order; junction bases with no gene match: 8. CDR1 and CDR2 from the germline V gene are ENHRY and SYGVKD.

The chain joins TRBV6-5 to TRBJ2-5; D is perhaps TRBD1 (6 bases). The CDR3 spans 15 residues. Germline loops: CDR1 MNHEY, CDR2 SVGAGI. V lost 5 bases, J lost 4 bases, and 17 bases lay in between. The DNA of the CDR3 is TGTGCCAGCAGTAAGGGGGTTGGGGTGGTAGAGACCCAGTACTTC. Its translation: CASSKGVGVVETQYF.

This chain joins TRBV2 and TRBJ2-3; D might be TRBD1 or TRBD2, each matching 5 bases. CDR3 size: 12 residues. V lost 4 bases and J lost 8, with 10 bases in between. Germline loops: CDR1 SNHLY, CDR2 FYNNEI. In DNA form, the CDR3 reads TGTGCCAGCAGTGGGGGACCAGGTACGCAGTATTTT. Protein product: CASSGGPGTQYF.

The DNA of the CDR3 is TGCGCCAGCAGCCAAAGGACTAGCGGACCCAATGAGCAGTTCTTC. Protein sequence: CASSQRTSGPNEQFF. The genes are TRBV4-3 and TRBJ2-1; TRBD2 aligns across 10 bases. Germline CDR1 is LGHNA and CDR2 is YSLEER. The CDR3 is 15 amino acids. With 2 bases clipped from V and 6 bases from J, the junction kept 4 bases outside the gene matches.

J is TRBJ1-5 and V is TRBV11-3, with TRBD1 matching 7 bases. Unmatched junction bases numbered 4, after V lost 5 bases and J lost 3 bases. The CDR3 sequence is 14 residues long. Per the germline V gene, CDR1 is SGHNT and CDR2 is YENEEA. This CDR3 is CASSKTGFNQPQHF. The CDR3 bases are TGTGCCAGCAGCAAGACAGGGTTCAATCAGCCCCAGCATTTT.